This entry is about one TCR beta chain. The sample comes from a study of blood T cell repertoires in COVID-19. V was shortened by 1 base and J by 3 bases, with 16 bases between the two germline ends. The CDR3 contains 16 residues. Germline lookup yields CDR1 LNHDA and CDR2 SQIVND (reference sequence). TCRdb's table, derived via immunoSEQ multiplex PCR, lists solely in-frame clones and lacks some. The sample lists 100,000 to 150,000 clones; approximately 86% were seen once. This TCR was sampled from a woman in her 70s with COVID-19, enrolled during active disease. The chain couples TRBV19 to TRBJ2-7; D is unresolved. What was sequenced was peripheral blood. The CDR3 sequence is CASSIGAGGLGYEQYF. In nucleotides, the CDR3 is TGTGCCAGTAGTATAGGAGCAGGTGGATTGGGCTACGAGCAGTACTTC. Supplemented by reference TRBV19 and TRBJ2-7, the full variable domain reads DGGITQSPKYLFRKEGQNVTLSCEQNLNHDAMYWYRQDPGQGLRLIYYSQIVNDFQKGDIAEGYSVSREKKESFPLTVTSAQKNPTAFYLCASSIGAGGLGYEQYFGPGTRLTVT.